The next 20 T cell receptor beta chains were all read from a single sample in a study of radiotherapy plus CTLA-4 blockade in lung cancer. Using immunoSEQ multiplex PCR, the repertoire was profiled, and TCRdb retains in-frame clones only, with some absent. The sample consists of under 95,000 clones, 70% to 85% of them appearing once. Sequenced here: peripheral blood, sampled from a patient treated with radiotherapy plus ipilimumab. These receptors were collected from a human donor with non-small cell lung cancer who had stable disease on radiotherapy plus ipilimumab.

The CDR3 spells CASSLEWGNEKLFF. The CDR3 coding sequence is TGTGCCAGCAGCTTGGAATGGGGGAATGAAAAACTGTTTTTT. V and J are TRBV5-5 and TRBJ1-4, with a weak D call TRBD1 (5 bases). V lost 0 bases and J lost 5, with 8 bases in between. The CDR3 runs 14 residues. Germline V gene lookup returns CDR1 SGHKS and CDR2 YYEKEE (reference sequence).

The gene calls are TRBV29-1 and TRBJ1-5; D possibly corresponds to TRBD1 (6 bases). The germline V gene has CDR1 SQVTM and CDR2 ANQGSEA. V was shortened by 4 bases and J by 3 bases, with 10 bases between the two germline ends. The CDR3 loop spans 13 amino acids. This CDR3 is CSVVGGLNQPQHF. CDR3 DNA: TGCAGCGTTGTGGGGGGGCTCAATCAGCCCCAGCATTTT.

This chain uses TRBV5-1 with TRBJ1-2; a possible D gene is TRBD1 (5 bases). This CDR3 contains 13 residues. The V end lost 0 bases, the J end lost 7 bases, and 10 bases lay between the germline ends. Per the germline V gene, CDR1 is SGHRS and CDR2 is YFSETQ. CDR3 in DNA: TGCGCCAGCAGCTTGGGGACACCGGGTGGCTACACCTTC. It encodes CASSLGTPGGYTF.

J is TRBJ2-3 and V is TRBV2; the match to TRBD1 covers 10 bases. J was trimmed by 3 bases and V by 1 base; bases with no gene match: 1. The CDR3 spans 15 residues. Germline V gene sequence: CDR1 SNHLY, CDR2 FYNNEI. CDR3 sequence (DNA): TGTGCCAGCAGTGAAGAGGGACAGGGGACAGATACGCAGTATTTT. It codes for CASSEEGQGTDTQYF.

J is TRBJ1-3 and V is TRBV30; TRBD1 is a possible D gene (5 bases). The CDR3 extends over 13 amino acids. Germline V gives CDR1 GTSNPN, CDR2 SVGIG (reference sequence). V was clipped by 5 bases and J by 0 bases, with 8 bases between them. The CDR3 sequence: CAWDGGSGNTIYF. Written as DNA, the CDR3 is TGTGCCTGGGACGGGGGCTCTGGAAACACCATATATTTT.

The J gene is TRBJ2-2, the V gene TRBV7-6; no clear D gene. The V end lost 2 bases, the J end lost 4 bases, and 5 bases lay between the germline ends. The germline V gene encodes CDR1 SGHVS and CDR2 FNYEAQ. There are 13 residues in the CDR3. CDR3 sequence reads: CASSLRATGELFF. In DNA, the CDR3 is TGTGCCAGCAGCTTACGTGCCACCGGGGAGCTGTTTTTT.

This clone showed up just once. The chain employs TRBV5-4 and TRBJ2-2; 13 bases align to TRBD2. V lost 3 bases and J lost 4; bases outside the gene matches: 3. Germline CDR1 reads SGHNT; CDR2 reads YYREEE (reference sequence). This CDR3 is built from 16 residues. CDR3 bases: TGTGCCAGCAGCTCTGGACTAGCGGGGGTCACCGGGGAGCTGTTTTTT. Translation gives CASSSGLAGVTGELFF.

The chain recombines TRBV28 with TRBJ2-5, with TRBD2 identical over 10 bases. The length of the CDR3 is 15 residues. The germline CDR1 and CDR2 sequences are MDHEN and SYDVKM. J gave up 5 bases and V 7 bases, and 10 bases lay outside the gene matches. In DNA, the CDR3 is TGTGCCAGCACGCTTCAGCGGGGGGGCGGGGAGACCCAGTACTTC. Translation: CASTLQRGGGETQYF. Using reference TRBV28 and TRBJ2-5 for the parts outside the CDR3, the full variable domain is DVKVTQSSRYLVKRTGEKVFLECVQDMDHENMFWYRQDPGLGLRLIYFSYDVKMKEKGDIPEGYSVSREKKERFSLILESASTNQTSMYLCASTLQRGGGETQYFGPGTRLLVL.

The J gene is TRBJ1-1, the V gene TRBV6-1; D perhaps matches TRBD1 (6 bases). This CDR3 region has 13 residues. V was clipped by 2 bases and J by 4 bases, with 8 bases between them. Germline values: CDR1 MNHNS, CDR2 SASEGT. The CDR3 spells CASSETGSTEAFF. The CDR3, as DNA: TGTGCCAGCAGTGAAACAGGGAGCACTGAAGCTTTCTTT.

V and J are TRBV9 and TRBJ2-5; D remains unclear. Germline V lookup: CDR1 SGDLS, CDR2 YYNGEE. The CDR3 is 15 amino acids. V was cut by 0 bases and J by 5 bases, with 14 bases left in between. The CDR3: CASSVGATKVETQYF. As DNA, the CDR3 is TGTGCCAGCAGCGTAGGAGCGACAAAGGTGGAGACCCAGTACTTC.

The V call is TRBV19, the J call TRBJ2-7; TRBD1 agrees at 10 bases. The CDR3 covers 15 residues. Unmatched junction bases numbered 11, after V lost 6 bases and J lost 6 bases. Germline V gene lookup returns CDR1 LNHDA and CDR2 SQIVND (reference sequence). The CDR3 nucleotides read TGTGCCAGTAGCCCGCCCCGGGACAGGGGTCGCGAGCAGTACTTC. It encodes CASSPPRDRGREQYF.

This clone was found a few times. The chain joins TRBV20-1 to TRBJ2-1; D might be TRBD2 (5 bases). Trimming shortened V by 0 bases and J by 13 bases, and 10 bases separated the two germline ends. CDR1 and CDR2 (germline): DFQATT, SNEGSKA (reference sequence). CDR3 length: 11 residues. CDR3 residues: CSAREDSGQFF. CDR3 coding DNA: TGCAGTGCTAGAGAGGACTCCGGCCAGTTCTTC.

J is TRBJ2-7 and V is TRBV6-1, with D possibly being TRBD1 (6 bases). V gave up 3 bases and J gave up 4 bases, with 19 bases separating them. Germline CDR1 is MNHNS and CDR2 is SASEGT. The CDR3 runs 16 residues. This CDR3 is CASSDLDSVSFYEQYF. The CDR3 DNA follows: TGTGCCAGCAGTGATCTGGACAGCGTCTCATTTTACGAGCAGTACTTC.

The chain links TRBV4-2 to TRBJ2-3, with a tentative D call TRBD2 (6 bases). Per the germline V gene, CDR1 is LGHNA and CDR2 is YNFKEQ. V was shortened by 0 bases and J by 2 bases, with 12 bases between the two germline ends. The CDR3 covers 16 residues. The CDR3 loop is CASSQERDSPTDTQYF. DNA for the CDR3: TGTGCCAGCAGCCAAGAAAGGGACTCCCCCACAGATACGCAGTATTTT.

The V gene is TRBV18, the J gene TRBJ2-1, with 7 nucleotides matching TRBD2. This CDR3 has 15 residues. After removal of 2 bases from V and 7 bases from J, the junction contained 8 bases not matched to a gene. The V gene's germline CDR1 is KGHSH and CDR2 LQKENI. This CDR3 is CASSPELARRNEQFF. CDR3 nucleotides: TGTGCCAGCTCACCAGAACTAGCGAGGAGGAATGAGCAGTTCTTC.

This clone was counted between two and nine times. The chain uses TRBV10-3 and TRBJ2-7; D not certain. The germline CDR1 and CDR2 sequences are ENHRY and SYGVKD. Trimming removed 0 bases from V and 5 bases from J, with 5 bases in between. This CDR3 has 12 amino acids. The CDR3, as DNA: TGTGCCATCAGTGAGTCAGGAAACGAGCAGTACTTC. Its protein is CAISESGNEQYF.

The rearrangement links TRBV5-4 to TRBJ2-5; possible D gene TRBD2, 7 bases. Trimming cost V 2 bases and J 5 bases, with 19 bases left between them. Germline CDR1 reads SGHNT; CDR2 reads YYREEE (reference sequence). The CDR3 length is 16 residues. CDR3 protein: CASSFRAGGPRETQYF. The CDR3 DNA sequence: TGTGCCAGCAGCTTTCGTGCCGGGGGGCCAAGGGAGACCCAGTACTTC.

This clone was found once. The chain couples TRBV28 to TRBJ2-7; D is perhaps TRBD1 (5 bases). Trimming removed 2 bases from V and 6 bases from J, with 14 bases in between. Germline V lookup: CDR1 MDHEN, CDR2 SYDVKM. This CDR3 region has 14 residues. CDR3 amino acids: CASSLGQGNREQYF. CDR3 in DNA: TGTGCCAGCAGTTTAGGCCAGGGTAACCGCGAGCAGTACTTC.

The chain has TRBV10-1 and TRBJ2-1; 8 nucleotides agree with TRBD2. After removal of 0 bases from V and 1 base from J, the junction contained 5 bases not matched to a gene. CDR3 length: 17 amino acids. In germline, CDR1 is WNHNN, CDR2 SYGVQD (reference sequence). Here the CDR3 DNA reads TGCGCCAGCAGTGAGTCGTTGCGGGGGGCGTCCTACAATGAGCAGTTCTTC. Translating it yields CASSESLRGASYNEQFF.

This chain joins TRBV25-1 and TRBJ1-2; D might be TRBD1 (6 bases). Between the trimmed V and J ends, which lost 4 bases and 8 bases, there was a span of 17 bases. Germline CDR1 reads MGHDK; CDR2 reads SYGVNS. The CDR3 covers 14 residues. The CDR3 DNA is TGTGCCAGCAGTGGGCCGGACAGCCGTGGGGGCTACACCTTC. Amino acid sequence: CASSGPDSRGGYTF.